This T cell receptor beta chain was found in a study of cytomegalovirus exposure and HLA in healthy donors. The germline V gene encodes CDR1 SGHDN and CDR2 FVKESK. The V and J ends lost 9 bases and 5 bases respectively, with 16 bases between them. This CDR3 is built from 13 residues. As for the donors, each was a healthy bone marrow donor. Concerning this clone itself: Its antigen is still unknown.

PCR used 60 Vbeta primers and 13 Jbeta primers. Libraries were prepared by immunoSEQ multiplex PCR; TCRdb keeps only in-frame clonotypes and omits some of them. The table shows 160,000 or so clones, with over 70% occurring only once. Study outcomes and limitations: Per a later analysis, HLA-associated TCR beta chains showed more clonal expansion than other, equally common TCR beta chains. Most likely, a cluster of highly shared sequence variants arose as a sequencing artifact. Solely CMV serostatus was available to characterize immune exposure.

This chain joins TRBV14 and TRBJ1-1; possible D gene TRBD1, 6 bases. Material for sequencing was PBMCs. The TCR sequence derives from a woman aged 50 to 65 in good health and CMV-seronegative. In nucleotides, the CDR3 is TGTGCCAGTAGCGAACAGGGAGCGACTGAAGCTTTCTTT. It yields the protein CASSEQGATEAFF.